This is a list of T cell receptor beta chains from one sample in a study of cytomegalovirus exposure and HLA in healthy donors. The repertoire was sequenced with immunoSEQ multiplex PCR; TCRdb's copy has only in-frame clones and lacks some. Of roughly 200,000 clones listed, about 80% are singletons. The sequencing input was PBMCs. These receptors came from a man between 60 and 75 years old in good health and CMV-seronegative. Both conserved end residues are part of each CDR3. D genes are given only for firm matches. Size tells how often a clone was seen (once, few, many) or the class of an expanded clone, and some rows leave it out.

>TRBJ2-1|few|NA|TRBV28
CASSLLAAEQFF
TGTGCCAGCAGTTTACTAGCCGCTGAGCAGTTCTTC
>TRBJ2-1|NA|NA|TRBV4-3
CASSQDAGLTYNEQFF
TGCGCCAGCAGCCAAGATGCAGGGCTAACCTACAATGAGCAGTTCTTC
>TRBJ1-2|NA|TRBD1|TRBV6-1
CASSDGDRGISYGYTF
TGTGCCAGCAGTGACGGGGACAGAGGAATTAGCTATGGCTACACCTTC
>TRBJ2-2|few|NA|TRBV30
CAWSVTQAATGELFF
TGTGCCTGGAGTGTCACCCAGGCAGCTACCGGGGAGCTGTTTTTT
>TRBJ2-3|NA|NA|TRBV4-2
CASSQDNRNVDTQYF
TGTGCCAGCAGCCAAGATAACAGAAATGTTGATACGCAGTATTTT
>TRBJ1-5|few|NA|TRBV2
CASSAGSIGGQPQNF
TGTGCCAGCAGCGCGGGCTCCATCGGAGGTCAGCCCCAGAATTTT
>TRBJ2-7|NA|NA|TRBV25-1
CASSEPGDSYEQYF
TGTGCTAGCAGTGAACCGGGGGACTCCTACGAGCAGTACTTC
>TRBJ1-1|NA|NA|TRBV7-3
CASSSHPGTEAFF
TGTGCCAGCAGCTCACACCCAGGAACTGAAGCTTTCTTT
>TRBJ1-5|NA|TRBD1|TRBV6-1
CASSREGAEPQHF
TGTGCCAGCAGTCGGGAGGGGGCTGAGCCCCAGCATTTT
>TRBJ1-1|NA|NA|TRBV9
CASSVSGGRTEAFF
TGTGCCAGCAGCGTATCCGGGGGGCGCACTGAAGCTTTCTTT
>TRBJ2-3|NA|NA|TRBV9
CASSVTAASTDTQYF
TGTGCCAGCAGCGTAACCGCGGCTAGCACAGATACGCAGTATTTT
>TRBJ2-2|NA|TRBD2|TRBV6-1
CASTEVAGNTGELFF
TGTGCCAGCACCGAAGTAGCGGGGAACACCGGGGAGCTGTTTTTT
>TRBJ1-3|few|TRBD1|TRBV6-6
CASQGANSGNTIYF
TGTGCCAGCCAGGGGGCTAACTCCGGAAACACCATATATTTT
>TRBJ1-1|NA|TRBD1|TRBV5-1
CASSPSPTGSGTEAFF
TGCGCCAGCAGCCCTAGCCCGACAGGGTCTGGCACTGAAGCTTTCTTT
>TRBJ1-1|NA|NA|TRBV10-1
CASSEGVIEAFF
TGCGCCAGCAGTGAAGGGGTGATTGAAGCTTTCTTT
>TRBJ1-5|NA|NA|TRBV6-1
CASSGIPDQPQHF
TGTGCCAGCAGTGGAATTCCAGATCAGCCCCAGCATTTT
>TRBJ1-1|once|NA|TRBV5-1
CASSPTLDTEAFF
TGCGCCAGCAGCCCGACCCTAGACACTGAAGCTTTCTTT
>TRBJ2-3|NA|TRBD2|TRBV7-8
CASSLVAGGLATDTQYF
TGTGCCAGCAGCTTAGTGGCGGGGGGGCTCGCCACAGATACGCAGTATTTT
>TRBJ2-1|once|NA|TRBV19
CASRLSSGRHNEQFF
TGTGCCAGTAGATTGTCCAGCGGACGTCACAATGAGCAGTTCTTC
>TRBJ2-7|once|NA|TRBV7-9
CASSLEAGQSDEQYF
TGTGCCAGCAGCTTAGAGGCAGGGCAATCCGACGAGCAGTACTTC
>TRBJ1-5|NA|NA|TRBV19
CASSILGGGNQPQHF
TGTGCCAGTAGTATCCTAGGGGGAGGCAATCAGCCCCAGCATTTT
>TRBJ2-1|NA|NA|TRBV18
CASSPRTDLYNEQFF
TGTGCCAGCTCACCGAGGACAGATCTTTACAATGAGCAGTTCTTC
>TRBJ2-7|NA|NA|TRBV29-1
CSVAGEGYEQYF
TGCAGCGTAGCAGGGGAGGGCTACGAGCAGTACTTC
>TRBJ2-7|NA|TRBD1|TRBV30
CAWSGQGSSYEQYF
TGTGCCTGGAGCGGACAGGGTTCCTCCTACGAGCAGTACTTC
>TRBJ2-5|NA|NA|TRBV5-4
CASSLWTGSPQETQYF
TGTGCCAGCAGCTTGTGGACCGGGAGCCCTCAAGAGACCCAGTACTTC
>TRBJ2-2|NA|NA|TRBV11-2
CASSSSGTITGELFF
TGTGCCAGCAGCTCTTCCGGGACAATCACCGGGGAGCTGTTTTTT
>TRBJ2-3|few|TRBD1|TRBV6-4
CASSPRDRGDTQYF
TGTGCCAGCAGTCCTCGGGACAGGGGAGATACGCAGTATTTT
>TRBJ2-1|NA|TRBD2|TRBV28
CASSSGTSGRTSSYNEQFF
TGTGCCAGCAGTTCCGGGACTAGCGGGAGGACGAGCTCCTACAATGAGCAGTTCTTC
>TRBJ2-3|NA|NA|TRBV5-6
CASSYGDTQYF
TGTGCCAGCAGTTACGGTGATACGCAGTATTTT